This TCR beta chain stems from a study of graft-versus-host responses after intestinal transplantation. Study details: Each transplant was multivisceral, liver-intestinal, or isolated intestinal.

The CDR3 is made up of 14 amino acids. The germline V gene has CDR1 MNHEY and CDR2 SMNVEV (reference sequence). Trimming at V came to 5 bases and at J to 3 bases, leaving 5 bases not matched to a gene. General study points: Recipient marrow showed GvH clones, some seen first in ileum or blood.

Assay: immunoSEQ multiplex PCR; the TCRdb copy retains only in-frame clones and omits some. This sample has 90,000 to 150,000 clones, with just under 95% found just once. As regards this clone: The target antigen is unknown.

Sequences were derived from unstimulated CD4+ T cells sorted from spleen or lymph node cells, sampled before intestinal transplant. This rearrangement joins TRBV27 to TRBJ2-7; the match to TRBD1 covers 9 bases. This receptor was taken from a human donor who received an intestinal transplant. Here the CDR3 reads CASSSWDRVYEQYF. DNA of the CDR3: TGTGCCAGCAGTAGTTGGGACAGGGTCTACGAGCAGTACTTC.